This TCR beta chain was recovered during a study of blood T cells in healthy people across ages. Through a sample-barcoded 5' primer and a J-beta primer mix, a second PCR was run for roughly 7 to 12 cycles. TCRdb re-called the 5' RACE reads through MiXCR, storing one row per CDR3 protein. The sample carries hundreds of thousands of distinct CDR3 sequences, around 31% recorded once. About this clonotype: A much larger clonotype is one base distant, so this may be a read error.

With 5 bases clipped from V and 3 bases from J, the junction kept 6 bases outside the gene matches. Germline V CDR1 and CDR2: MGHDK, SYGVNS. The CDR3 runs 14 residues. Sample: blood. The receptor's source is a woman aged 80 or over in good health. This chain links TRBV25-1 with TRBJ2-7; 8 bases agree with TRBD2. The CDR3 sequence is CASSKRGGYYEQYV. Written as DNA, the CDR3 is TGTGCCAGCAGTAAACGGGGGGGATACTACGAGCAGTACGTC.